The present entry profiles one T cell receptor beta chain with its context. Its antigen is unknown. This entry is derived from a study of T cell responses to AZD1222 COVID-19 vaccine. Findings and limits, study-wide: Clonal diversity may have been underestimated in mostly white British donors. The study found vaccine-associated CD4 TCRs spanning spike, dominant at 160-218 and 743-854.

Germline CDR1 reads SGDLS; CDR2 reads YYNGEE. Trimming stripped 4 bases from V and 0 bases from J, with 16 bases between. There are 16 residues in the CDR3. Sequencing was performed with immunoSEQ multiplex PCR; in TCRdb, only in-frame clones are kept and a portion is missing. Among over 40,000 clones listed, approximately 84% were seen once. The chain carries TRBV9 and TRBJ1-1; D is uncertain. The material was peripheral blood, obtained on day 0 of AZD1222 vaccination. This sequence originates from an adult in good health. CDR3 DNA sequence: TGTGCCAGCAGCTCCTCACCGGGCCGAATGAACACTGAAGCTTTCTTT. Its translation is CASSSSPGRMNTEAFF.